The sample holds a few counts of the clone carrying this T cell receptor (beta chain). This entry is derived from a study of CD8+ T cells in alopecia areata. V lost 1 base to trimming and J lost 0 bases, with 7 bases between them. This CDR3 spans 15 amino acids. Germline V gene sequence: CDR1 SNHLY, CDR2 FYNNEI. In each case, RNA was isolated and then reverse transcribed into cDNA as the sequencing template. This table comes from immunoSEQ multiplex PCR, and its TCRdb copy is limited to in-frame clones, with some not included. This sample has about 82,000 clones, with roughly 47% found just once. The source of this sequence is a human donor with alopecia areata. Sample: NKG2D-high CD8+ T cells sorted from blood. This sequence joins TRBV2 and TRBJ2-1; D is uncertain. CDR3 in amino acids: CASSEGVSSYNEQFF. DNA of the CDR3: TGTGCCAGCAGTGAAGGAGTAAGCTCCTACAATGAGCAGTTCTTC.